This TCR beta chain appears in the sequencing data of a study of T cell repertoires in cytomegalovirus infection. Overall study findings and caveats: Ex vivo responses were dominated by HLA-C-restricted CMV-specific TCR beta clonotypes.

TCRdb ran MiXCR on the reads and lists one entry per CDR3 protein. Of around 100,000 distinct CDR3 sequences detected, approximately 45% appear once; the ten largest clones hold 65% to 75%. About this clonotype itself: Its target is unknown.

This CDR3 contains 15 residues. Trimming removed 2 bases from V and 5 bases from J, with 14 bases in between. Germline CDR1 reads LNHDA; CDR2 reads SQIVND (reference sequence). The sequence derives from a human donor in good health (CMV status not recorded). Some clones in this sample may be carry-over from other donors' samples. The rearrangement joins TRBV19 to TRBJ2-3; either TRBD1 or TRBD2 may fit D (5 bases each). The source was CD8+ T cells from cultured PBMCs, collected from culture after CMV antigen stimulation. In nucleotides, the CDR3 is TGTGCCAGTAGTATATTAGAGACAGAGGGAGATACGCAGTATTTT. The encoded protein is CASSILETEGDTQYF.